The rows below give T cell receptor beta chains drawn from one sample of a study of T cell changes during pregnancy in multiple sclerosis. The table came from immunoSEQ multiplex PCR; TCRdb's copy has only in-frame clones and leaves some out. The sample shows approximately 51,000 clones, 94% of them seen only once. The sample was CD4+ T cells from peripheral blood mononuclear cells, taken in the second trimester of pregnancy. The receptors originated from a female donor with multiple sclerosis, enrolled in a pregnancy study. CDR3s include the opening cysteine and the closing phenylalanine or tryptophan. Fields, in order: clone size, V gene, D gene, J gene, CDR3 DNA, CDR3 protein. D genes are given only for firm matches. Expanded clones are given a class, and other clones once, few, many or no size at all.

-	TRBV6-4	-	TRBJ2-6	TGTGCCAGCAGTGACTTATCGGACAGCACCTCTGGGGCCAACGTCCTGACTTTC	CASSDLSDSTSGANVLTF
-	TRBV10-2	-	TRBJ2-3	TGCGCCAGCAGAGGAAATCTTAGGGGAGATACGCAGTATTTT	CASRGNLRGDTQYF
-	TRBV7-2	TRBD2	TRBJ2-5	TGTGCCAGCAGCCGGCGACTAGCGGGGGGTCAAGAGACCCAGTACTTC	CASSRRLAGGQETQYF
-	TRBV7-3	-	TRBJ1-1	TGTGCCAGCAGCCGCGGGGGAAACACTGAAGCTTTCTTT	CASSRGGNTEAFF
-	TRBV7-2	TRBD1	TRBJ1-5	TGTGCCAGCAGCGAGGGACAGTATAGCAATCAGCCCCAGCATTTT	CASSEGQYSNQPQHF
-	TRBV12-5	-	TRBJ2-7	TGTGCTAGTGGCCCAAACAGGGTTGGGGTCCTTGACTCCTACGAGCAGTACTTC	CASGPNRVGVLDSYEQYF
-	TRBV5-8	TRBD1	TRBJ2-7	TGTGCCAGCAGCTTGGCCCCCGGGACAGGGTCGTACGAGCAGTACTTC	CASSLAPGTGSYEQYF
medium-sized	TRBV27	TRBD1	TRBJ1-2	TGTGCCAGCAGCAAAACGGGACAGGGGAGACGAGGCTACACCTTC	CASSKTGQGRRGYTF
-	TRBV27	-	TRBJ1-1	TGTGCCAGCACCCTCTCGGGGAACACTGAAGCTTTCTTT	CASTLSGNTEAFF
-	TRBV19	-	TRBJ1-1	TGTGCCAGTAGTCCGATGGACAGAAGGACTGAAGCTTTCTTT	CASSPMDRRTEAFF
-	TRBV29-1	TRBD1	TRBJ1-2	TGCAGCGTTGAGGACAGGGGGCTCGGCTACACCTTC	CSVEDRGLGYTF
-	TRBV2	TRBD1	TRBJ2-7	TGTGCCAGCAGAACAGACAGGGCTTCCTACGAGCAGTACTTC	CASRTDRASYEQYF
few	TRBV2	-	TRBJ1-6	TGTGCCAGCATCCCCTCTCTGGGCTCACCCCTCCACTTT	CASIPSLGSPLHF
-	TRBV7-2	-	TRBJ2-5	TGTGCCAGCAGCCGCCCCAGGGGCGGGGAGACCCAGTACTTC	CASSRPRGGETQYF
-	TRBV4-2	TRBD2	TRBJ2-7	TGTGCCAGCGGACTAGCGGGGGCTCCCTACGAGCAGTACTTC	CASGLAGAPYEQYF
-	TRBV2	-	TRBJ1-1	TGTGCCAGCAGTGGGATAAGGGGGAACACTGAAGCTTTCTTT	CASSGIRGNTEAFF
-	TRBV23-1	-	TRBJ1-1	TGCGCCAGCAGTCAATCGAGAAGTACGAACACTGAAGCTTTCTTT	CASSQSRSTNTEAFF
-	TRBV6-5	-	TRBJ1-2	TGTGCCAGCAGTTACTCGAGGGGGTTCTATGGCTACACCTTC	CASSYSRGFYGYTF
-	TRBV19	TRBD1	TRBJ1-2	TGTGCCAGTAGCCACCGGTCGACAGGGCCGGACGGCTACACCTTC	CASSHRSTGPDGYTF
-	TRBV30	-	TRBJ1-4	TGTGCCTATTACCCTGAGGCGGTGGAAAAACTGTTTTTT	CAYYPEAVEKLFF
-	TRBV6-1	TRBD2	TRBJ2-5	TGTGCCAGCAGCCGGGGGGTCGAGACCCAGTACTTC	CASSRGVETQYF
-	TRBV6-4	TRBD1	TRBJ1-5	TGTGCCAGCAGTGAGGAGGGGGCTCTTGGTCAGCCCCAGCATTTT	CASSEEGALGQPQHF
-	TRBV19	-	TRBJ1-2	TGTGCCAGTAGTATAAGCTACTCAGGGCTCTATGGCTACACCTTC	CASSISYSGLYGYTF
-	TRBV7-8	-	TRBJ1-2	TGTGCCAGCAGCTTAGGGGGAGCACATTCCTATGGCTACACCTTC	CASSLGGAHSYGYTF
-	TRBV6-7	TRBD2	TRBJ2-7	TGTGCCAGCAGTTTCGAGCTAGCGGGGGACTCCTACGAGCAGTACTTC	CASSFELAGDSYEQYF
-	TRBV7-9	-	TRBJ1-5	TGTGCCAGCAGCTCCTCGAGGCCCCTTAATCAGCCCCAGCATTTT	CASSSSRPLNQPQHF
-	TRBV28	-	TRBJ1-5	TGTGCCAGCAGTTCGGACCCCGGAGGTAATAGCAATCAGCCCCAGCATTTT	CASSSDPGGNSNQPQHF
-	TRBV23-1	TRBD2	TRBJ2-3	TGCGCCAGCAGTCACTTCTCTAGCGGGTGGACGTGGAGCACAGATACGCAGTATTTT	CASSHFSSGWTWSTDTQYF
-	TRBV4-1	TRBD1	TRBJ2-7	TGCGCCAGCAGCCAAGACGGACAGGTCGCCTACGAGCAGTACTTC	CASSQDGQVAYEQYF
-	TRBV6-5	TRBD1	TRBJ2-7	TGTGCCAGCAGTTACCACGGGACAGCAGGAGAGCAGTACTTC	CASSYHGTAGEQYF
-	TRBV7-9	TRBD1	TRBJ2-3	TGTGCCAGCAGCTGGGGACAGGGCTTAGATACGCAGTATTTT	CASSWGQGLDTQYF
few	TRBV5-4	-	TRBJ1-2	TGTGCCAGCAGCCAAACAGGGAACTATGGCTACACCTTC	CASSQTGNYGYTF
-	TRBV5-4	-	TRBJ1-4	TGTGCCAGCAGCCCGGGGGGGGGTTTTGGGCATGAAAAACTGTTTTTT	CASSPGGGFGHEKLFF
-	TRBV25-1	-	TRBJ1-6	TGTGCCAGCAGTTCTCGATGGACAGCCCGAGCTCCCCTCCACTTT	CASSSRWTARAPLHF
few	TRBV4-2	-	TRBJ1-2	TGTGCCAGCAGCCAAGATCGGCAGGCCCGGAGGGCTACTAATGGCTACACCTTC	CASSQDRQARRATNGYTF
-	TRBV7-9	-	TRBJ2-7	TGTGCCAGCAGCTTAGACAGGGTTGGGGCCTACGAGCAGTACTTC	CASSLDRVGAYEQYF
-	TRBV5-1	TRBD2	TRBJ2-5	TGCGCCAGCAGCGCGGGGACTAGCGGGGGGGCCGGGGGAGAGACCCAGTACTTC	CASSAGTSGGAGGETQYF
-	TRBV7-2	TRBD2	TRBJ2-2	TGTGCCAGCAGCCCGAAGCGGGGGCCGGGCGGGGAGCTGTTTTTT	CASSPKRGPGGELFF
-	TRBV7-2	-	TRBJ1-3	TGTGCCAGCACCCCATGGGCCGAAGGAAACACCATATATTTT	CASTPWAEGNTIYF
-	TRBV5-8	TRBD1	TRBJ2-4	TGTGCCAGCGGCGACAGGGTTTTTACCAAAAACATTCAGTACTTC	CASGDRVFTKNIQYF
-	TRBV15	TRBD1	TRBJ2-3	TGTGCCACCAGCAGGGGACAGGGGCCGACAGATACGCAGTATTTT	CATSRGQGPTDTQYF
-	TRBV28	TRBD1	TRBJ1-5	TGTGCCAGCAGGTATCAGGGGGGCGGCAATCAGCCCCAGCATTTT	CASRYQGGGNQPQHF
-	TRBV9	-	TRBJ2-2	TGTGCCAGCAGCGTCTCCGGACAGTCCGTCGGGGAGCTGTTTTTT	CASSVSGQSVGELFF
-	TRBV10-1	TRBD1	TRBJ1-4	TGCGCCAGCAGGCTAGACAGGGGATCTGAAAAACTGTTTTTT	CASRLDRGSEKLFF
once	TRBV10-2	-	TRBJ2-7	TGCGCCAGCACTCTCGACAGGACCTACGAGCAGTACTTC	CASTLDRTYEQYF
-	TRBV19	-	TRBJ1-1	TGTGCCAGTCAAACCGGGACACAAAGGAGAGGCACTGAAGCTTTCTTT	CASQTGTQRRGTEAFF
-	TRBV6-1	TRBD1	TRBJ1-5	TGTGCCAGCAGGGAGACAGGGAATAATCAGCCCCAGCATTTT	CASRETGNNQPQHF
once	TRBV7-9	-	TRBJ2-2	TGTGCCAGCACCCCGGGGTTCCATGGGGGGACCAACACCGGGGAGCTGTTTTTT	CASTPGFHGGTNTGELFF
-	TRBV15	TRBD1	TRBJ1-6	TGTGCCACCAGAGCCCGACAGGGGAATAATTCACCCCTCCACTTT	CATRARQGNNSPLHF
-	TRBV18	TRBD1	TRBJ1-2	TGTGCCAGCTCCCAAGACAGGGAGAAGTATGGCTACACCTTC	CASSQDREKYGYTF
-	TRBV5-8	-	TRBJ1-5	TGTGCCAGCAGCTTGGGGACAGCCATCATACCTAATCAGCCCCAGCATTTT	CASSLGTAIIPNQPQHF
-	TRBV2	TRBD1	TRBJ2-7	TGTCCGCCGCAGCGACAGGGTATGTCGGACGAGCAGTACTTC	CPPQRQGMSDEQYF
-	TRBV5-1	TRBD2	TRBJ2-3	TGCGCCAGCAGCTTACTAGCGGGGAACACAGATACGCAGTATTTT	CASSLLAGNTDTQYF
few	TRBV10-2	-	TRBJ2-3	TGCGCCAGCAGTAGACAGCGCACAGATACGCAGTATTTT	CASSRQRTDTQYF
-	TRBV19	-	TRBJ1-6	TGTGCCAGTAGTAGTGGCGCGGGGGGCCGGGGGTCACCCCTCCACTTT	CASSSGAGGRGSPLHF